This T cell receptor beta chain was identified during a study of control samples from healthy donors and cancer patients. The V gene's germline CDR1 is ENHRY and CDR2 SYGVKD. CDR3 length equals 14 residues. The V end was cut by 8 bases, the J end by 3 bases, with 14 bases between. Some clones are missing from TCRdb's copy, which holds only in-frame ones; the method was immunoSEQ multiplex PCR. This sample carries about 130,000 clones, about nine tenths of them seen once, and the ten largest clones take around 2.3%. The sequence came from a man aged 40-49 years in good health. The gene calls are TRBV10-3 and TRBJ2-1, with TRBD2 as a possible D gene (6 bases). The sequenced sample was blood. As DNA, the CDR3 is TGTGCCATCGCTCCCAGGACTAACTACAATGAGCAGTTCTTC. This translates into CAIAPRTNYNEQFF.